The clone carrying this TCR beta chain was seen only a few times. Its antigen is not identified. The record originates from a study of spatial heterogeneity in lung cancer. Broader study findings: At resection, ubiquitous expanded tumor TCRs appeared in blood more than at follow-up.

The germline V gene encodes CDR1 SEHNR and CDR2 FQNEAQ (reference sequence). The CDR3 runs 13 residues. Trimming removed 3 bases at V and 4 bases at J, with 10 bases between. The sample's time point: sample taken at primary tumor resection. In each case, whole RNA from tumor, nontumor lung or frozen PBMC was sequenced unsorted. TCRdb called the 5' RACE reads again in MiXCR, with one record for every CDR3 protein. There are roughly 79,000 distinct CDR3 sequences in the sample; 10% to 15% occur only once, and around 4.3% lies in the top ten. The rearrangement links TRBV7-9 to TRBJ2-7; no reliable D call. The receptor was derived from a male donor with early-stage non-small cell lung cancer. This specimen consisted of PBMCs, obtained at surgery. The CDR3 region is CASSFRLGYEQYF. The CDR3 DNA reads TGTGCCAGCAGCTTCAGACTGGGATACGAGCAGTACTTC. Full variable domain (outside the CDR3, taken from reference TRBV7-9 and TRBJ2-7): DTGVSQNPRHKITKRGQNVTFRCDPISEHNRLYWYRQTLGQGPEFLTYFQNEAQLEKSRLLSDRFSAERPKGSFSTLEIQRTEQGDSAMYLCASSFRLGYEQYFGPGTRLTVT.